The next 10 T cell receptor beta chains were all read from a single sample in a study of blood T cell repertoires in COVID-19. Assay used: immunoSEQ multiplex PCR; TCRdb lists only in-frame clones, some missing. The sample records about 320,000 clones, 90% being singletons. Sequenced input: PBMCs or T cells enriched from blood (not recorded which). Receptors were obtained from a woman in her 30s who had been exposed to COVID-19.

The chain employs TRBV19 and TRBJ2-2; D might be TRBD2 (6 bases). Between the trimmed V and J ends, which lost 7 bases and 4 bases, there was a span of 16 bases. This CDR3 is 15 amino acids long. Per germline, CDR1 LNHDA and CDR2 SQIVND (reference sequence). In DNA form, the CDR3 reads TGTGCCAGTACGGTGGACCGGGAGTCCACCGGGGAGCTGTTTTTT. It encodes CASTVDRESTGELFF. Together with reference TRBV19 and TRBJ2-2, the CDR3 gives the full variable domain: DGGITQSPKYLFRKEGQNVTLSCEQNLNHDAMYWYRQDPGQGLRLIYYSQIVNDFQKGDIAEGYSVSREKKESFPLTVTSAQKNPTAFYLCASTVDRESTGELFFGEGSRLTVL.

This chain uses TRBV6-5 with TRBJ1-3; D not certain. The length of the CDR3 is 15 residues. V lost 2 bases and J 4 bases, leaving 12 bases between the germline ends. CDR1 and CDR2 from the germline V gene are MNHEY and SVGAGI. The CDR3 is CASSYLWGGGNTIYF. CDR3 sequence (DNA): TGTGCCAGCAGTTACCTGTGGGGAGGGGGAAACACCATATATTTT.

The chain couples TRBV2 to TRBJ2-1; D remains unclear. This CDR3 has 17 residues. CDR1 is SNHLY, CDR2 FYNNEI, per germline. Trimming cost V 1 base and J 1 base, with 14 bases left between them. The CDR3 nucleotides are TGTGCCAGCAGTGAAGGGGCTACCTTAAGTTCCTACAATGAGCAGTTCTTC. This sequence encodes CASSEGATLSSYNEQFF.

This clone was seen just once. The chain is built from TRBV2 and TRBJ1-1, with D possibly matching TRBD1 (5 bases). The CDR3 totals 15 residues. V was pared by 2 bases and J by 0 bases, with 10 bases between. Germline CDR1 SNHLY, CDR2 FYNNEI. For the CDR3, the DNA is TGTGCCAGCAGTGAACAGGGATTGATGAACACTGAAGCTTTCTTT. Protein: CASSEQGLMNTEAFF.

This clone has only a few counts. The chain carries TRBV5-1 and TRBJ1-1; D is perhaps TRBD1 (6 bases). This CDR3 is 14 amino acids long. Germline assignment: CDR1 SGHRS and CDR2 YFSETQ. Trimming removed 4 bases from V and 5 bases from J, with 15 bases in between. CDR3 sequence reads: CASSEQGVLTEAFF. The CDR3 DNA is TGCGCCAGCAGCGAACAGGGTGTGTTGACTGAAGCTTTCTTT.

The CDR3, as DNA: TGTGCCAGCAGCTTAGGGCGGGGACTAGAATCCTACGAGCAGTACTTC. The encoded protein is CASSLGRGLESYEQYF. The chain employs TRBV7-9 and TRBJ2-7; 8 bases map to TRBD2. The germline V gene has CDR1 SEHNR and CDR2 FQNEAQ (reference sequence). This CDR3 is built from 16 residues. The V gene end was trimmed by 1 base and the J gene end by 1 base; junction bases not matched to a gene: 6.

This sequence joins TRBV29-1 and TRBJ1-4; no reliable D call. Between the trimmed V and J ends, which lost 4 bases and 0 bases, there was a span of 6 bases. The CDR3 runs 13 residues. Germline values: CDR1 SQVTM, CDR2 ANQGSEA. The CDR3 DNA follows: TGCAGCGTTGCGCACACAACTAATGAAAAACTGTTTTTT. Residues: CSVAHTTNEKLFF.

The genes are TRBV6-5 and TRBJ1-6, with D perhaps matching TRBD1 (5 bases). Per the germline V gene, CDR1 is MNHEY and CDR2 is SVGAGI. The V end lost 8 bases, the J end lost 2 bases, and 13 bases lay between the germline ends. This CDR3 comprises 15 residues. CDR3 coding DNA: TGTGCCAGCGGGGGGAATACCGCCTATAATTCACCCCTCCACTTT. The encoded protein is CASGGNTAYNSPLHF.

This chain uses TRBV10-3 with TRBJ1-4, with 7 bases matching TRBD1. This CDR3 is 14 amino acids long. The germline V gene encodes CDR1 ENHRY and CDR2 SYGVKD. The ends lost 2 bases at V and 5 bases at J; junction bases unmatched: 2. CDR3 coding DNA: TGTGCCATCAGTGAGGACAGGGTAAATGAAAAACTGTTTTTT. This encodes CAISEDRVNEKLFF.

The chain recombines TRBV15 with TRBJ1-1; 7 bases map to TRBD1. Germline V lookup: CDR1 LNHNV, CDR2 YYDKDF (reference sequence). The CDR3 has 14 amino acids. Losses at the gene ends were 5 bases for V and 2 bases for J; bases not matched to a gene: 5. The CDR3 region is CATSGDSLNTEAFF. CDR3 DNA: TGTGCCACCAGCGGGGACAGTCTAAACACTGAAGCTTTCTTT.